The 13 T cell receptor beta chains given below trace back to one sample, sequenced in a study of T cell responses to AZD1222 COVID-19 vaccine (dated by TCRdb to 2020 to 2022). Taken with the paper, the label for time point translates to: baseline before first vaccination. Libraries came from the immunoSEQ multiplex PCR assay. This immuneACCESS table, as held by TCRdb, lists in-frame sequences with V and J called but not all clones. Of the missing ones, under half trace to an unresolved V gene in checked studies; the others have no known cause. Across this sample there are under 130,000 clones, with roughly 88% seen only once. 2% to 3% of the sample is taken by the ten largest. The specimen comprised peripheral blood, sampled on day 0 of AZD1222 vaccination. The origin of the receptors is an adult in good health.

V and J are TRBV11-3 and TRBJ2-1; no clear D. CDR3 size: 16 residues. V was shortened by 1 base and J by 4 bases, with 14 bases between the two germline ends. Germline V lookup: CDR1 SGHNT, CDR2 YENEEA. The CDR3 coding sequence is TGTGCCAGCAGCTTAGGATCCGCTACCGATTACAATGAGCAGTTCTTC. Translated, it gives CASSLGSATDYNEQFF.

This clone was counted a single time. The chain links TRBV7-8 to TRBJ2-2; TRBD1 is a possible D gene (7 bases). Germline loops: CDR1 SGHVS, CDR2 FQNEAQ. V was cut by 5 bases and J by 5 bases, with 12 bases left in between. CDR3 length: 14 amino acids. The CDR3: CASSTRGETGELFF. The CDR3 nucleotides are TGTGCCAGCAGCACCAGGGGGGAGACCGGGGAGCTGTTTTTT. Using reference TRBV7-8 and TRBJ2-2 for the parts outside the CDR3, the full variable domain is GAGVSQSPRYKVAKRGQDVALRCDPISGHVSLFWYQQALGQGPEFLTYFQNEAQLDKSGLPSDRFFAERPEGSVSTLKIQRTQQEDSAVYLCASSTRGETGELFFGEGSRLTVL.

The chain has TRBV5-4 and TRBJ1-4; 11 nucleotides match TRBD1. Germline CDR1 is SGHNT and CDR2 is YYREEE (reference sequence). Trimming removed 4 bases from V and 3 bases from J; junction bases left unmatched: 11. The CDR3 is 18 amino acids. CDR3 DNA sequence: TGTGCCAGCAGCCCTCGCGGACAGGGGGCTGGATCTAATGAAAAACTGTTTTTT. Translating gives CASSPRGQGAGSNEKLFF.

CDR3 in DNA: TGTGCCAGCAGTTTTCCCAGCCACAATGAGCAGTTCTTC. It specifies CASSFPSHNEQFF. This chain joins TRBV12-3 or TRBV12-4 and TRBJ2-1; D call uncertain. CDR3 length: 13 amino acids. V dropped 3 bases and J dropped 5 bases, with 8 bases sitting between them.

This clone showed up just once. CDR3: CASSEEVGGLYEQYF. Written as DNA, the CDR3 is TGTGCCAGCAGTGAAGAGGTTGGGGGGCTCTACGAGCAGTACTTC. The rearrangement joins TRBV2 to TRBJ2-7; perhaps D is TRBD1 or TRBD2 (6 bases each). CDR1 SNHLY and CDR2 FYNNEI come from the germline V gene. The CDR3 is 15 amino acids. Trimming removed 1 base at V and 3 bases at J, with 13 bases between.

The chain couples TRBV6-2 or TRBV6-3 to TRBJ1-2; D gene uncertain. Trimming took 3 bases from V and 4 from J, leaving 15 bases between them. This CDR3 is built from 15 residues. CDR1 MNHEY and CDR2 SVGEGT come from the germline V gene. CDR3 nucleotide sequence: TGTGCCAGCAGTTATTTATCCTCTAGCAGCTATGGCTACACCTTC. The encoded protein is CASSYLSSSSYGYTF.

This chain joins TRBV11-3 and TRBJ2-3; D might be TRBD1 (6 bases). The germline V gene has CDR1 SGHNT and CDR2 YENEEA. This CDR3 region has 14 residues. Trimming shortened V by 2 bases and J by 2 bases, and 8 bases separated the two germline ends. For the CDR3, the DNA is TGTGCCAGCAGCTTACAGGGGTACACAGATACGCAGTATTTT. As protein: CASSLQGYTDTQYF.

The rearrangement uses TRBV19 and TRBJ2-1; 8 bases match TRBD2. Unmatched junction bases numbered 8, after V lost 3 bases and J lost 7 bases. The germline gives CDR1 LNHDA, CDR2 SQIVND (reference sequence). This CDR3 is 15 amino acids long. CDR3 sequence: CASSMWGLGLNEQFF. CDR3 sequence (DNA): TGTGCCAGTAGTATGTGGGGACTAGGGTTAAATGAGCAGTTCTTC.

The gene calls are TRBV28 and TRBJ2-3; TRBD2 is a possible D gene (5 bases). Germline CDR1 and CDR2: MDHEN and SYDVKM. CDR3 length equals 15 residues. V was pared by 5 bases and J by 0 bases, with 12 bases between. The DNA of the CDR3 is TGTGCCAGCAGTACTCAACGGAGGAGCACAGATACGCAGTATTTT. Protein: CASSTQRRSTDTQYF.

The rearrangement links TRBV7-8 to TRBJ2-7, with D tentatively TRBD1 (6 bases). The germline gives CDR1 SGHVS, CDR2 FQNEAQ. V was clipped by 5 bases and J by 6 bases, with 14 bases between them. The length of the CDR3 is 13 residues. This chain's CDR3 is CASSRIRQVEQYF. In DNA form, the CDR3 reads TGTGCCAGCAGCCGAATCCGACAGGTCGAGCAGTACTTC.

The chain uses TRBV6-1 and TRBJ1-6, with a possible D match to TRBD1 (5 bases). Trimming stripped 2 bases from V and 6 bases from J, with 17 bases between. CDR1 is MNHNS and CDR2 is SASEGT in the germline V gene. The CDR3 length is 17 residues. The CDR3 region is CASSESFRGVSNSPLHF. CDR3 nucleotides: TGTGCCAGCAGTGAAAGCTTTCGGGGGGTTTCTAATTCACCCCTCCACTTT.

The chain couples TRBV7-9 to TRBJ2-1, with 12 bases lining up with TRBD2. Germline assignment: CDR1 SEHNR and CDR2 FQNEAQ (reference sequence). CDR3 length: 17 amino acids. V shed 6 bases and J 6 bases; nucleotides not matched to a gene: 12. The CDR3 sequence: CASRNGLAGPNVNEQFF. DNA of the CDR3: TGTGCCAGCAGAAATGGACTAGCGGGGCCTAATGTCAATGAGCAGTTCTTC. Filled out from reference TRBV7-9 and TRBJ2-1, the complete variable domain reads DTGVSQNPRHKITKRGQNVTFRCDPISEHNRLYWYRQTLGQGPEFLTYFQNEAQLEKSRLLSDRFSAERPKGSFSTLEIQRTEQGDSAMYLCASRNGLAGPNVNEQFFGPGTRLTVL.

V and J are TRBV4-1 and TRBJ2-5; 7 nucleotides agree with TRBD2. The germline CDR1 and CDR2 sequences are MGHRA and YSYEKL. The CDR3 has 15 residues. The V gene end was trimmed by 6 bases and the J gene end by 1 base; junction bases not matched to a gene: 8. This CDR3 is CASSSAGKFQETQYF. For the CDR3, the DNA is TGCGCCAGCAGTTCAGCGGGGAAGTTCCAAGAGACCCAGTACTTC.